This TCR beta chain derives from a study of cytomegalovirus exposure and HLA in healthy donors. Trimming took 0 bases from V and 0 from J, leaving 9 bases between them. The CDR3 consists of 15 residues. The germline V gene has CDR1 SGHKS and CDR2 YYEKEE (reference sequence). Primers: 60 Vbeta forward and 13 Jbeta reverse. The method was immunoSEQ multiplex PCR; TCRdb's version includes in-frame clones alone and lacks a portion of them. Altogether some 120,000 clones are present, more than 80% being singletons, with the ten largest covering around 1.9%. The rearrangement links TRBV5-5 to TRBJ1-1; D gene unclear. The source of this sequence is a man in his forties in good health and CMV-seronegative. Sequencing was performed on PBMCs. In nucleotides, the CDR3 is TGTGCCAGCAGCTTGGAAATCAGAATGAACACTGAAGCTTTCTTT. It encodes CASSLEIRMNTEAFF.